Sequencing of this T cell receptor beta chain was carried out in a study of T cell changes during pregnancy in multiple sclerosis (dated by TCRdb to the late 2010s). Concerning the study at large: Changes in the T cell repertoire over the course of pregnancy were examined in this study in women with multiple sclerosis.

Libraries were constructed by the immunoSEQ multiplex PCR assay. TCRdb holds this immuneACCESS table with in-frame rearrangements only. Some clones are missing; in checked studies, unresolved V genes explain under half, and the rest has no known cause. The sample table records some 36,000 clones; under 95% of these occur just once. 0.5% to 0.85% of the sample is taken by the ten largest. As concerns this clone: This clone's antigen is unknown. The sample holds no much larger clone one base away, and base qualities are not on file.

From V the trimming removes 5 bases and from J it removes 1 base, while the gene matches leave 1 base of the junction unaccounted for. The CDR1 and CDR2 encoded by the germline V gene are MDHEN and SYDVKM. The CDR3 goes from the cysteine to the phenylalanine over 13 residues. Here the CDR3 DNA is all that survives: 39 bases in frame from base 1. The receptor chain draws on TRBV28 and TRBJ1-2; 7 bases in the middle match TRBD1. Sample: CD4+ T cells from peripheral blood mononuclear cells, taken in the second trimester of pregnancy. The TCR was taken from a female donor in good health, enrolled as a control in a pregnancy study. The CDR3 loop reads CASSAGGNYGYTF. The nucleotides read TGTGCCAGCAGTGCAGGGGGTAACTATGGCTACACCTTC.